This TCR beta chain was found in a study of blood T cells in healthy people across ages. A remark on this clonotype: The antigen remains undetermined.

Using a J-beta primer mix together with a sample-barcoded 5' primer, a second PCR was run for about 6 to 11 cycles. TCRdb itself ran the 5' RACE reads through MiXCR, one entry per CDR3 protein. Of some 760,000 distinct CDR3 sequences in the sample, approximately 25% were seen once. Researchers collected about 9.7 milliliters of peripheral blood from every single donor. Study-level points and caveats: The percentage of naive T cells correlated strongly with TCR beta diversity.

Trimming removed 0 bases from V and 1 base from J; junction bases left unmatched: 1. The CDR3 sequence is 15 residues long. Germline V gene lookup returns CDR1 MNHNY and CDR2 SVGAGI (reference sequence). These data were also reused for a study on T cells of mothers and their children.

The sequenced sample consisted of blood. The clonotype originates from a boy between 5 and 17 years old in good health. The chain employs TRBV6-6 and TRBJ2-7; 9 bases match TRBD1. CDR3 sequence reads: CASSYSDRGSYEQYF. In nucleotides, the CDR3 is TGTGCCAGCAGTTACTCGGACAGGGGTTCCTACGAGCAGTACTTC.